The TCR beta chain described here comes from a study of pediatric ulcerative colitis. The assay was run at survey level. TCRdb's table, derived via immunoSEQ multiplex PCR, lists solely in-frame clones and lacks some. The repertoire consists of about 60,000 clones, with around 87% occurring once and the leading ten covering about 1.5%. Study results and limitations: Substantially fewer templates came from two patients' blood samples. Blood-rectal clonal overlap within each person was significantly higher in ulcerative colitis patients than controls.

V lost 0 bases, J lost 6 bases, and 7 bases lay in between. The CDR3 has 13 amino acids. The V gene's germline CDR1 is MNHEY and CDR2 SVGAGI. As to this clone: Antigen: not known.

The sequence derives from a boy aged 5-17 years who was a control in a study of pediatric ulcerative colitis. The V gene is TRBV6-5, the J gene TRBJ2-3, with D hard to call. Sequencing input: blood. CDR3 sequence: CASSYSLSDTQYF. The CDR3 DNA sequence: TGTGCCAGCAGTTACTCACTTTCCGATACGCAGTATTTT.